These 10 T cell receptor beta chains were all obtained from the same sample, sequenced in a study of control samples from healthy donors and cancer patients. The assay was immunoSEQ multiplex PCR, and TCRdb's table has in-frame clones only and misses some. The table has roughly 130,000 clones, over 85% seen once. Specimen: blood. Every receptor here comes from a man aged 25 to 45 in good health.

The chain couples TRBV11-3 to TRBJ2-1; perhaps TRBD1 as D (5 bases). This CDR3 is built from 13 residues. CDR1 is SGHNT and CDR2 is YENEEA in the germline V gene. V lost 5 bases and J 15 bases, leaving 20 bases between the germline ends. This CDR3 reads CASSGEDTSLRFF. CDR3 nucleotide sequence: TGTGCCAGCAGCGGAGAGGACACCTCTTTACGGTTCTTC.

The chain joins TRBV12-5 to TRBJ1-5; D is perhaps TRBD1 (6 bases). The CDR3 runs 17 residues. Germline values: CDR1 LGHNT, CDR2 FRNRAP. V dropped 2 bases and J dropped 3 bases, with 17 bases sitting between them. CDR3 DNA: TGTGCTAGTGGTTTGACTAAGGGGGGGGGACTCAATCAGCCCCAGCATTTT. Amino acids: CASGLTKGGGLNQPQHF.

This chain uses TRBV6-2 or TRBV6-3 with TRBJ1-5, with TRBD1 as a possible D gene (6 bases). The CDR3 totals 15 residues. Trimming removed 2 bases at V and 1 base at J, with 9 bases between. Germline V lookup: CDR1 MNHEY, CDR2 SVGEGT. Written as DNA, the CDR3 is TGTGCCAGCAGTTACGTGGGGGCGAGCAATCAGCCCCAGCATTTT. Protein: CASSYVGASNQPQHF.

V gene TRBV18 combines with J gene TRBJ2-1; D is undetermined. Trimming cost V 2 bases and J 9 bases, with 14 bases left between them. CDR1 and CDR2 (germline): KGHSH, LQKENI. The CDR3 is 14 residues long. Here the CDR3 DNA reads TGTGCCAGCTCACCATCCGGGCAGTTGGGTGAGCAGTTCTTC. Protein sequence: CASSPSGQLGEQFF.

This clone was seen only once. The gene calls are TRBV18 and TRBJ1-5; tentative D call: TRBD1 (6 bases). The CDR3 runs to 16 residues. The V gene lost 8 bases and the J gene lost 0 bases, with 17 bases spanning the gap. Germline V gene data show CDR1 as KGHSH and CDR2 as LQKENI. The CDR3 DNA follows: TGTGCCAGCAGGGGGGCCTCGGGGAATAGCAATCAGCCCCAGCATTTT. It translates to CASRGASGNSNQPQHF.

CDR3 amino acids: CASSRRESYGYTF. CDR3 nucleotides: TGTGCCTCTTCCCGCAGGGAGAGCTATGGCTACACCTTC. J is TRBJ1-2 and V is TRBV19; possibly TRBD1 for D (5 bases). This CDR3 region has 13 residues. V lost 11 bases and J lost 4, with 17 bases in between. Germline V lookup: CDR1 LNHDA, CDR2 SQIVND (reference sequence).

The chain joins TRBV4-3 to TRBJ2-3; TRBD2 agrees at 8 bases. Unmatched junction bases numbered 4, after V lost 0 bases and J lost 2 bases. Germline V gene sequence: CDR1 LGHNA, CDR2 YSLEER. The CDR3 contains 16 residues. In DNA, the CDR3 is TGCGCCAGCAGCCAAGATTCGGGGGGGCCCACAGATACGCAGTATTTT. This codes for CASSQDSGGPTDTQYF.

The V call is TRBV11-2, the J call TRBJ2-3; no firm D call. The CDR3 spans 14 residues. Germline CDR1 and CDR2: SGHAT and FQNNGV. V was clipped by 1 base and J by 2 bases, with 7 bases between them. Written as DNA, the CDR3 is TGTGCCAGCAGCTTAGGAAAGTACACAGATACGCAGTATTTT. Translated: CASSLGKYTDTQYF.

V is TRBV1 and J is TRBJ1-1. TRBV1 is termed a pseudogene. This CDR3 comprises 16 residues. The CDR3 nucleotides read TGCACCAGCAGTCAGGAGATTTCGGTAAAGAACACTGAAGCTTTCTTT. It is translated as CTSSQEISVKNTEAFF.

V usage is TRBV30 and J usage is TRBJ1-1, with D possibly matching TRBD1 (6 bases). Germline V gene sequence: CDR1 GTSNPN, CDR2 SVGIG (reference sequence). This CDR3 has 15 residues. V was shortened by 5 bases and J by 1 base, with 17 bases between the two germline ends. DNA of the CDR3: TGTGCCTGGGATAAACGAAGGGGGAGGAACACTGAAGCTTTCTTT. Its protein product is CAWDKRRGRNTEAFF.